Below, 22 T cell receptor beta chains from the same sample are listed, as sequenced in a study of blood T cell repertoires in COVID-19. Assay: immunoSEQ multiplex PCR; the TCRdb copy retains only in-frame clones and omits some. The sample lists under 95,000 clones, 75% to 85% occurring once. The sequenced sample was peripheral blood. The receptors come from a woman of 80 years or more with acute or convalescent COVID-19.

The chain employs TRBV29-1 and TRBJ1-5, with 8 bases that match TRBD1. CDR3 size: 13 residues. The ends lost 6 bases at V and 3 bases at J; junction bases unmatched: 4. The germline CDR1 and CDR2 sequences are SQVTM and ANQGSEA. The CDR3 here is CSVGQGNNQPQHF. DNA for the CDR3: TGCAGCGTAGGACAGGGAAACAATCAGCCCCAGCATTTT.

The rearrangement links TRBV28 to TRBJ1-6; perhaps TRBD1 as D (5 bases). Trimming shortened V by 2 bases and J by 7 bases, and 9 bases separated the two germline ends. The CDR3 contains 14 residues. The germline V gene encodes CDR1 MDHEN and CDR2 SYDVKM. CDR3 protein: CASSLRRGNSPLHF. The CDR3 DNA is TGTGCCAGCAGTTTACGACGGGGGAATTCACCCCTCCACTTT.

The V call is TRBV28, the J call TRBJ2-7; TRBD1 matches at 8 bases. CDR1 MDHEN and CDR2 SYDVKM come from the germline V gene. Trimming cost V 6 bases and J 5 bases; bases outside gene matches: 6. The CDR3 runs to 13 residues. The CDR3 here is CASRQTGAHEQYF. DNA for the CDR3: TGTGCCAGCAGACAGACAGGGGCCCACGAGCAGTACTTC.

The CDR3 DNA is TGTGCCAGCAGCATGACTAGCACAGATACGCAGTATTTT. Translated: CASSMTSTDTQYF. The chain employs TRBV12-3 or TRBV12-4 and TRBJ2-3; D remains unclear. The CDR3 has 13 amino acids. Trimming shortened V by 6 bases and J by 0 bases, and 7 bases separated the two germline ends.

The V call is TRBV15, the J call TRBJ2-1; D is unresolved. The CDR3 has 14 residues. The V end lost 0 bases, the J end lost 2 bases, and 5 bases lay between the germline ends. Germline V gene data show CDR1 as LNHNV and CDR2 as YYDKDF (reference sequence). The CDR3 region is CATSRDLAYNEQFF. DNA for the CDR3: TGTGCCACCAGCAGAGATCTAGCCTACAATGAGCAGTTCTTC.

The CDR3 region is CSVDLDRADSDTQYF. CDR3 DNA: TGCAGCGTTGACCTGGACAGGGCCGACTCAGATACGCAGTATTTT. The J gene is TRBJ2-3, the V gene TRBV29-1; 8 bases match TRBD1. This CDR3 is 15 amino acids long. Per the germline V gene, CDR1 is SQVTM and CDR2 is ANQGSEA. Trimming took 3 bases from V and 4 from J; bases not matched to a gene: 9.

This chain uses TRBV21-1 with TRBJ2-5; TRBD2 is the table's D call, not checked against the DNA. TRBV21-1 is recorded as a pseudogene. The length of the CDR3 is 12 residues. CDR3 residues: CASWSEEETQYF. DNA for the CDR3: TGTGCCAGCTGGAGCGAGGAAGAGACCCAGTACTTC.

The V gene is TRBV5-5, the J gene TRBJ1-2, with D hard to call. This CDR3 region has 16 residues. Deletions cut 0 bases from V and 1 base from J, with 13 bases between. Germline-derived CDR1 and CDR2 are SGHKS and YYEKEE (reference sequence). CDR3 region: CASSLDGPAYNYGYTF. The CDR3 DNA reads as TGTGCCAGCAGCTTGGATGGGCCAGCTTATAACTATGGCTACACCTTC.

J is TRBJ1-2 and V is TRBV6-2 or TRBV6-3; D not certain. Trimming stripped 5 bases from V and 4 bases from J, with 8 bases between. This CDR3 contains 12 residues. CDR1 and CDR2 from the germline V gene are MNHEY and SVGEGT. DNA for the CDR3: TGTGCCAGCAGTGATTCAGGCTATGGCTACACCTTC. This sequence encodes CASSDSGYGYTF.

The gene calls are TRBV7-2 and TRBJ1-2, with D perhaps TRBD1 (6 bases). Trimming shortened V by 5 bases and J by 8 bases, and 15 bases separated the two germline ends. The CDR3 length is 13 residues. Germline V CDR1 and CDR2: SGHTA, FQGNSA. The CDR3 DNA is TGTGCCAGCAGCCATAACAGGGATCAAGGCTACACCTTC. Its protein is CASSHNRDQGYTF.

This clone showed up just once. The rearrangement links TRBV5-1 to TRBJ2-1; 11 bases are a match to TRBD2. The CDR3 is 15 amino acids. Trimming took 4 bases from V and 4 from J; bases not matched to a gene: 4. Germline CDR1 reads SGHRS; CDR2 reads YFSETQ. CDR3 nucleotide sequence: TGCGCCAGCAGCGAACGACTAGCGGGATACAATGAGCAGTTCTTC. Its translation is CASSERLAGYNEQFF.

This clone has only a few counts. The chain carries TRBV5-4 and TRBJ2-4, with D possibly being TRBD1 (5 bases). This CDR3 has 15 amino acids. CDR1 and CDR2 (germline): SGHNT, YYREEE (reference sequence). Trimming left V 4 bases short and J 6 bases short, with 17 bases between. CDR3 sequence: CASSADSPAVNIQYF. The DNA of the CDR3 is TGTGCCAGCAGCGCCGACAGTCCCGCTGTAAACATTCAGTACTTC. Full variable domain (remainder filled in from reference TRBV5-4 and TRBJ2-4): ETGVTQSPTHLIKTRGQQVTLRCSSQSGHNTVSWYQQALGQGPQFIFQYYREEENGRGNFPPRFSGLQFPNYSSELNVNALELDDSALYLCASSADSPAVNIQYFGAGTRLSVL.

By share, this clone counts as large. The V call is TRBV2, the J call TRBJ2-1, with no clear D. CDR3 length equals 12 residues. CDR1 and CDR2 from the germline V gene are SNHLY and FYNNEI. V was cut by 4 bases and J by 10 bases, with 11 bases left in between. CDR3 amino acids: CASSANTEEQFF. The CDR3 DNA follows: TGTGCCAGCAGTGCGAACACAGAGGAGCAGTTCTTC.

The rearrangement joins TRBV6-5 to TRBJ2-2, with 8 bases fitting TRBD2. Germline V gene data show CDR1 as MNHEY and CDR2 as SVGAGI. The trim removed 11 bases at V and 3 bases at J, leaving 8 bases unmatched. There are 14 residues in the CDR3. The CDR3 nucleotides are TGTGCCTCAAGCTCCGGGGGGGACACCGGGGAGCTGTTTTTT. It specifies CASSSGGDTGELFF.

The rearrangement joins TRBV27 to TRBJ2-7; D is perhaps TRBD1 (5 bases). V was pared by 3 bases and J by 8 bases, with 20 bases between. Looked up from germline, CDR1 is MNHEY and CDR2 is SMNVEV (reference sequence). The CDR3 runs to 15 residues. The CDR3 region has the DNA TGTGCCAGCAGTTTCACCGGACAACTGTTTATGCAGCAGTACTTC. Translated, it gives CASSFTGQLFMQQYF.

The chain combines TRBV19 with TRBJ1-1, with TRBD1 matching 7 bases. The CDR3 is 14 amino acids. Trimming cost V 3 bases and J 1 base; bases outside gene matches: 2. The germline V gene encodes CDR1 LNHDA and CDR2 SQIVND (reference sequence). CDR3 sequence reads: CASSIDRENTEAFF. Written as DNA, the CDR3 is TGTGCCAGTAGTATCGACAGGGAGAACACTGAAGCTTTCTTT.

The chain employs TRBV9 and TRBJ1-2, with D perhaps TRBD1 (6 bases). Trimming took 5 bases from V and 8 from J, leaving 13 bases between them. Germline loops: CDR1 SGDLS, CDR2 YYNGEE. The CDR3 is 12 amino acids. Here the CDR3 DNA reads TGTGCCAGCAGTGAAACAGGGAGAGGCTACACCTTC. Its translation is CASSETGRGYTF.

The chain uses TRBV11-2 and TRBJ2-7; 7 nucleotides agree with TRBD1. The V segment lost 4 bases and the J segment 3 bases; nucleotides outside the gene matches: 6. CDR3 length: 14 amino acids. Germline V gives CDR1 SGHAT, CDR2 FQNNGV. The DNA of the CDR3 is TGTGCCAGCAGCTCCGGGACAGTCCTCTACGAGCAGTACTTC. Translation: CASSSGTVLYEQYF.

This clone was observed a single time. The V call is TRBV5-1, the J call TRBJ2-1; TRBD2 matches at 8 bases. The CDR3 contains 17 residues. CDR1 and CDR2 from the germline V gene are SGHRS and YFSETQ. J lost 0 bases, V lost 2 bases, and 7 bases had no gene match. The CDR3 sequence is CASSLTLAGSSYNEQFF. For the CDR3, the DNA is TGCGCCAGCAGCTTAACTTTAGCGGGGTCCTCCTACAATGAGCAGTTCTTC.

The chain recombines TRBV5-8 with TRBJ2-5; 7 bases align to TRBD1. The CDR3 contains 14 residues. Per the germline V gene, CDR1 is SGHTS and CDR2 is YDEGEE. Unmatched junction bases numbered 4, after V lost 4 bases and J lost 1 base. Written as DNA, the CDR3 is TGTGCCAGCAGCCCCCGGGACAGCCAAGAGACCCAGTACTTC. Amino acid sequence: CASSPRDSQETQYF.

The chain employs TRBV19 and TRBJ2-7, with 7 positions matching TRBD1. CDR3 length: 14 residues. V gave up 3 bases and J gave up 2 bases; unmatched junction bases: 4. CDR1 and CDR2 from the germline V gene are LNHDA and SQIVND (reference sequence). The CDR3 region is CASSITGAAYEQYF. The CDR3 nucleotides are TGTGCCAGTAGTATCACAGGGGCCGCCTACGAGCAGTACTTC.

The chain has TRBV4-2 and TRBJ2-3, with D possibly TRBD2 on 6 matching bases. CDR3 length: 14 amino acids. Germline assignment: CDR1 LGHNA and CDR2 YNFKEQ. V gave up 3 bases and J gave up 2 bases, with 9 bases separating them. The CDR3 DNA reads TGTGCCAGCAGCCATGGGGACTCCACAGATACGCAGTATTTT. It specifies CASSHGDSTDTQYF.